This T cell receptor (beta chain) stems from a study of cytomegalovirus exposure and HLA in healthy donors. The PCR employed 60 Vbeta primers together with 13 Jbeta primers. Data came from immunoSEQ multiplex PCR; TCRdb stores just in-frame clones and leaves some out. This table holds fewer than 150,000 clones, 74% found once. V gave up 11 bases and J gave up 4 bases, with 9 bases separating them. The germline gives CDR1 MNHEY, CDR2 SVGAGI. The CDR3 is 11 amino acids. This TCR came from a woman in her thirties or forties in good health and CMV-seropositive. The genes are TRBV6-5 and TRBJ1-3; D is ambiguous. Specimen: PBMCs. The CDR3 region is CASSQGNTIYF. Here the CDR3 DNA reads TGTGCCTCCTCACAGGGAAACACCATATATTTT.